This entry is about one T cell receptor (beta chain). The germline V gene has CDR1 MGHRA and CDR2 YSYEKL. This CDR3 region has 16 residues. V was cut by 0 bases and J by 4 bases, with 12 bases left in between. The sample originates from a study of blood T cell repertoires in COVID-19. Looking at the study overall: Sites in the United States, Italy and Spain provided acute and convalescent COVID-19 samples. T cells, B-cell-depleted T cells, or PBMCs supplied cDNA or gDNA.

Study processing details: Amplified reference gene primers provided the basis for estimating nucleated cell counts. Sequencing was performed with immunoSEQ multiplex PCR; in TCRdb, only in-frame clones are kept and a portion is missing. V, J and clone size are those of that table, while D and trimming were read from the DNA. This sample has about 150,000 clones; approximately 80% occur once, and the top ten carry over 4%. V is TRBV4-1 and J is TRBJ1-4; TRBD1 might be the D (5 bases). The specimen was peripheral blood. This sequence originates from a woman between 45 and 60 years old with acute or convalescent COVID-19. In nucleotides, the CDR3 is TGCGCCAGCAGCCAAGATGTGAACAGGCGTAATGAAAAACTGTTTTTT. Its protein product is CASSQDVNRRNEKLFF.